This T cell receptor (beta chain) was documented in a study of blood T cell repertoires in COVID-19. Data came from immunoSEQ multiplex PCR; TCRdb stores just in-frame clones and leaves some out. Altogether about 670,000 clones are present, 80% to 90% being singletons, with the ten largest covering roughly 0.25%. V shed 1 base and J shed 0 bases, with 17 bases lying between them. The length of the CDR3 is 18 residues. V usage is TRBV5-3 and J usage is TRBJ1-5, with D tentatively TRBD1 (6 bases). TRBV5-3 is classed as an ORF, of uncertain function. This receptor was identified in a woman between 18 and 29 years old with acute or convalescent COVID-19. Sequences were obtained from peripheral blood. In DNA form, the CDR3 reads TGTGCCAGAAGCTTGCGTTTTCGGACAGAATATAGCAATCAGCCCCAGCATTTT. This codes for CARSLRFRTEYSNQPQHF.